These 5 T cell receptor beta chains originate from one sample sequenced in a study of OX40 agonist ivuxolimab in advanced cancers. Profiling relied on immunoSEQ multiplex PCR, and the TCRdb table lists in-frame clones only, not all of them. The table shows about 45,000 clones, with about 88% occurring only once. The sequences come from CD4+ or CD8+ T cells sorted from blood, collected in a trial of the OX40 agonist ivuxolimab. These receptors all stem from an adult with an advanced solid tumor such as melanoma, head and neck, liver or kidney cancer.

As regards this clone: A read error may account for a junction end that differs from germline. The genes are TRBV10-3 and TRBJ2-3; no clear D gene. There are 14 residues in the CDR3. CDR1 and CDR2 from the germline V gene are ENHRY and SYGVKD. The CDR3 loop reads CAISESDPADTQYF. The DNA of the CDR3 is TGTGCCATAAGTGAGTCAGACCCGGCAGATACGCAGTATTTT.

The chain uses TRBV7-9 and TRBJ1-2; the D gene is possibly TRBD1 (6 bases). Germline CDR1 is SEHNR and CDR2 is FQNEAQ (reference sequence). CDR3 size: 14 residues. Between the trimmed V and J ends, which lost 5 bases and 4 bases, there was a span of 14 bases. The CDR3 DNA follows: TGTGCCAGCAGCCCCGACAGGAACTTCTATGGCTACACCTTC. This translates into CASSPDRNFYGYTF.

The chain employs TRBV5-1 and TRBJ2-1, with D unresolved. V lost 6 bases and J lost 7, with 14 bases in between. The CDR3 spans 13 residues. The germline gives CDR1 SGHRS, CDR2 YFSETQ. The CDR3 DNA is TGCGCCAGCATAGATCTGGGGTCGAATGAGCAGTTCTTC. Its translation: CASIDLGSNEQFF.

V gene TRBV7-6 combines with J gene TRBJ1-3, with 9 bases fitting TRBD1. J was trimmed by 5 bases and V by 0 bases; bases with no gene match: 8. Germline CDR1 is SGHVS and CDR2 is FNYEAQ. The CDR3 length is 17 residues. CDR3 coding DNA: TGTGCCAGCAGCTTAGCGCCGGGACAGGGTGGTAGAAACACCATATATTTT. Translation gives CASSLAPGQGGRNTIYF.

The chain is built from TRBV27 and TRBJ2-7; D is possibly TRBD2 (5 bases). The CDR3 is 15 amino acids. Trimming pared 3 bases from V and 4 bases from J, leaving 16 bases between. Germline values: CDR1 MNHEY, CDR2 SMNVEV (reference sequence). The CDR3 DNA is TGTGCCAGCAGTTTGAGGTGGTACCCGGGGTACGAGCAGTACTTC. Protein product: CASSLRWYPGYEQYF.